The entry that follows covers one T cell receptor (beta chain) sequence. Here immunoSEQ multiplex PCR was the method, and the copy in TCRdb shows in-frame clones only, minus some. Seen here are roughly 700,000 clones, 85% to 90% observed once, and the top ten hold over 0.008%. Germline CDR1 SGHNT, CDR2 YENEEA. V lost 5 bases to trimming and J lost 0 bases, with 10 bases between them. The CDR3 covers 14 residues. The data were obtained in a study of shared T cell receptors in the human thymus. Another study also made use of these data, one on human thymus T cells. That work adds: The donors were infants in Finland with congenital heart defects, otherwise immunologically healthy. Resections from corrective heart surgery supplied the thymus tissue. The authors found apparently biased V and J gene usage in thymic and blood repertoires. Related studies noted strongly shared thymic repertoires across unrelated people.

Sequences were obtained from thymocytes. V gene TRBV11-3 combines with J gene TRBJ1-1; no firm D call. The receptor was isolated from a boy less than two years old with a congenital heart defect. The CDR3 spells CASSVGGVNTEAFF. The CDR3 nucleotides are TGTGCCAGCAGCGTCGGCGGGGTGAACACTGAAGCTTTCTTT.